Listed here is a single T cell receptor (beta chain). As yet, its antigen is unknown. The entry originates in a study of blood T cells in healthy people across ages. A second PCR of roughly 7 to 11 cycles used a sample-barcoded 5' primer and a J-beta primer mix. TCRdb re-analysed the 5' RACE reads in MiXCR, keeping a single row per CDR3 protein. This table holds 750,000 or so distinct CDR3 sequences, approximately 25% found once. Overall study findings and caveats: Unsorted PBMCs ruled out conclusive naive versus antigen-experienced comparison.

In addition, the sample was reused for a study of T cells of mothers and their children.

Sequenced material: blood. The clonotype originates from a boy aged 10-17 years in good health.

CDR3 in amino acids: CASRSPGPGKNIQYF. The CDR3 DNA sequence: TGTGCCAGCAGGTCACCGGGACCGGGCAAAAACATTCAGTACTTC. The V and J genes are TRBV7-3 and TRBJ2-4; D is tentatively TRBD1 or TRBD2 (5 bases each). CDR1 is SGHTA, CDR2 FQGTGA, per germline. V was cut by 6 bases and J by 3 bases, with 15 bases left in between. The CDR3 is made up of 15 amino acids.